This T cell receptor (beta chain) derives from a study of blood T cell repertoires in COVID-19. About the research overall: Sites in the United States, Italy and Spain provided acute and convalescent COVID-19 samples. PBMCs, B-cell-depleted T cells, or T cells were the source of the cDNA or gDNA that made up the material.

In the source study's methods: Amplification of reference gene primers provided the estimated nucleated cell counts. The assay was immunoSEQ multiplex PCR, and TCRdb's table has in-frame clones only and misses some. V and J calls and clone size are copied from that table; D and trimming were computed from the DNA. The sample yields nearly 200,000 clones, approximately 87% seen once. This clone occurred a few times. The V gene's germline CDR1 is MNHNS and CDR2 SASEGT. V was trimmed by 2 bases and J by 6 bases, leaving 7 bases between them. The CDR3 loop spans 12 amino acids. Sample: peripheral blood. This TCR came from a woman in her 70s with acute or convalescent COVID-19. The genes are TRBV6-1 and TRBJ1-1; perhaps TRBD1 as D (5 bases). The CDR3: CASSERGSEAFF. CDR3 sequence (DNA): TGTGCCAGCAGTGAAAGGGGCTCTGAAGCTTTCTTT.